The rows below give T cell receptor beta chains drawn from one sample of a study of blood T cells in healthy people across ages. Each CDR3 protein is one row after TCRdb ran MiXCR on the 5' RACE reads. The top ten hold 20% to 25% of the sample, which has around 710,000 distinct CDR3 sequences, roughly 47% seen once. Sequencing was carried out using blood. The receptors here all came from a woman aged 55 to 70 in good health. CDR3s include the opening cysteine and the closing phenylalanine or tryptophan. D genes are given only for firm matches. Clone sizes are given selectively: once, few, many, or a class where the clone is expanded.

size | J | V | D | DNA | CDR3
NA | TRBJ2-1 | TRBV29-1 | TRBD2 | TGCAGCGTAACCGGGACTAGCGAATACAATGAGCAGTTCTTC | CSVTGTSEYNEQFF
NA | TRBJ1-1 | TRBV2 | NA | TGTGCCAGCAGCTCGAGTTGGGGCACTGAAGCTTTCTTT | CASSSSWGTEAFF
NA | TRBJ2-5 | TRBV5-1 | TRBD1 | TGCGCCAGCAGCCCCCCGGACAGGGCCATGGAGACCCAGTACTTC | CASSPPDRAMETQYF
few | TRBJ2-3 | TRBV9 | TRBD2 | TGTGCCAGCAGCTCGGGACTAGCGGAGGACACAGATACGCAGTATTTT | CASSSGLAEDTDTQYF
few | TRBJ2-5 | TRBV2 | TRBD2 | TGTGCCAGCAGGAGGGAGGGGATAGAGACCCAGTACTTC | CASRREGIETQYF
NA | TRBJ2-6 | TRBV2 | NA | TGTGCCAGCAGTGAGACAGGTGGTGGGGCCAACGTCCTGACTTTC | CASSETGGGANVLTF
few | TRBJ1-2 | TRBV29-1 | NA | TGCAGCGCCGGGGGGGAGAATGGCTACACCTTC | CSAGGENGYTF
NA | TRBJ2-2 | TRBV3-1 | NA | TGTGCCAGCAGCCACCTACCCGTTGGCACCGGGGAGCTGTTTTTT | CASSHLPVGTGELFF
NA | TRBJ2-3 | TRBV7-8 | NA | TGTGCCAGCAGACAGGGCAAAGTGGAGTCAGATACGCAGTATTTT | CASRQGKVESDTQYF
NA | TRBJ1-2 | TRBV7-2 | TRBD1 | TGTGCCAGCAGTAGGGACAGGGGGCAAGGCTACACCTTC | CASSRDRGQGYTF